The rows below give T cell receptor beta chains drawn from one sample of a study of blood T cell repertoires in COVID-19. Clones were sequenced by immunoSEQ multiplex PCR, and TCRdb holds only the in-frame ones, with some missing. The sample contains approximately 100,000 clones, around 90% of which appear only once. Sequencing was done on a sample of peripheral blood. These receptors came from an older man with acute or convalescent COVID-19. Each CDR3 is given with its conserved first and last residue. A D gene is named only where the DNA matches it firmly.

CDR3aa: CASTNLRENTEAFF
CDR3nt: TGTGCCAGTACTAACCTACGGGAGAACACTGAAGCTTTCTTT
d_gene: .
len: 14
v_gene: TRBV7-9
j_gene: TRBJ1-1

CDR3aa: CASSSTSGGALNEQFF
CDR3nt: TGTGCCAGCAGTTCCACTAGCGGGGGGGCCCTCAATGAGCAGTTCTTC
d_gene: TRBD2
len: 16
v_gene: TRBV6-6
j_gene: TRBJ2-1

CDR3aa: CASSTTGSYGYTF
CDR3nt: TGTGCCAGCAGTACGACAGGGTCCTATGGCTACACCTTC
d_gene: TRBD1
len: 13
v_gene: TRBV12-3/TRBV12-4
j_gene: TRBJ1-2

CDR3aa: CASSQDRGTLQETQYF
CDR3nt: TGTGCCAGCAGCCAAGATAGAGGGACATTACAAGAGACCCAGTACTTC
d_gene: .
len: 16
v_gene: TRBV14
j_gene: TRBJ2-5

CDR3aa: CASSLGDSRSYEQYF
CDR3nt: TGCGCCAGCAGCTTGGGGGACAGCCGATCCTACGAGCAGTACTTC
d_gene: TRBD1
len: 15
v_gene: TRBV5-1
j_gene: TRBJ2-7

CDR3aa: CASATSGVQETQYF
CDR3nt: TGTGCCAGCGCGACTAGCGGGGTCCAAGAGACCCAGTACTTC
d_gene: TRBD2
len: 14
v_gene: TRBV2
j_gene: TRBJ2-5

CDR3aa: CASSQEGAGFSNQPQHF
CDR3nt: TGTGCCAGCAGCCAAGAGGGGGCAGGCTTTAGCAATCAGCCCCAGCATTTT
d_gene: .
len: 17
v_gene: TRBV4-2
j_gene: TRBJ1-5

CDR3aa: CASSLSGGFDEQYF
CDR3nt: TGTGCCAGCAGCTTGTCAGGGGGCTTCGACGAGCAGTACTTC
d_gene: TRBD1
len: 14
v_gene: TRBV7-6
j_gene: TRBJ2-7

CDR3aa: CASSLTTVPWGYTF
CDR3nt: TGCGCCAGCAGCTTAACGACAGTTCCCTGGGGCTACACCTTC
d_gene: .
len: 14
v_gene: TRBV5-1
j_gene: TRBJ1-2

CDR3aa: CASSSRLAGELFF
CDR3nt: TGCGCCAGCAGTTCTAGACTGGCCGGGGAGCTGTTTTTT
d_gene: .
len: 13
v_gene: TRBV5-1
j_gene: TRBJ2-2

CDR3aa: CASSQAGGIGSEKLFF
CDR3nt: TGCGCCAGCAGCCAAGCCGGAGGGATTGGGAGCGAAAAACTGTTTTTT
d_gene: .
len: 16
v_gene: TRBV4-1
j_gene: TRBJ1-4

CDR3aa: CAWSALPGGYTF
CDR3nt: TGTGCCTGGAGCGCCCTTCCCGGTGGCTACACCTTC
d_gene: .
len: 12
v_gene: TRBV30
j_gene: TRBJ1-2

CDR3aa: CASSQEQNSAQPQHF
CDR3nt: TGTGCCAGCAGCCAAGAACAGAATAGCGCTCAGCCCCAGCATTTT
d_gene: .
len: 15
v_gene: TRBV3-1/TRBV3-2
j_gene: TRBJ1-5

CDR3aa: CASSQDLGEGYEQYF
CDR3nt: TGTGCCAGCAGCCAAGATCTAGGGGAGGGATACGAGCAGTACTTC
d_gene: TRBD2
len: 15
v_gene: TRBV14
j_gene: TRBJ2-7